This T cell receptor gamma chain was found in a study of gamma-delta T cells after stem cell transplantation. Note on this clone: A far larger clone differs by one base, so this is likely a read error.

The V gene's germline CDR1 is VENAVY and CDR2 YDSYNSRV. The CDR3 extends over 14 amino acids. TCRdb fed the RT-PCR reads to CATT. The sample contains hundreds of gamma-chain clones, approximately 38% of which appear only once. For the V gene the call is TRGV8; the J gene has no call. The receptor's source is a human donor. It is not recorded whose cells these are; they may come from a transplant donor. Sequenced sample: gamma-delta T cells. CDR3 protein: CATWDNTTGWFRIF. The CDR3 bases are TGTGCCACCTGGGATAATACCACTGGTTGGTTCAGGATATTT.